Sequencing of this TCR beta chain was carried out in a study of blood T cell repertoires in COVID-19. Overall study: Some COVID-19 samples were acute and others convalescent; all came from the United States, Italy and Spain.

Cohort 3 recovery required two negative PCRs, clearance, or symptom resolution. Between the trimmed V and J ends, which lost 1 base and 5 bases, there was a span of 13 bases. Germline assignment: CDR1 SGDLS and CDR2 YYNGEE. The CDR3 consists of 14 residues. In the original workflow: From reference gene primer amplification, estimates of nucleated cell counts were derived. Data came from immunoSEQ multiplex PCR; TCRdb stores just in-frame clones and leaves some out. For V, J and clone size, that table is used; D and trimming come from the DNA. The sample holds hundreds of thousands of clones, 80% to 90% seen once.

The source material was PBMCs or T cells enriched from blood (not recorded which). This receptor was obtained from a young man who had recovered from COVID-19. The chain recombines TRBV9 with TRBJ2-7; tentative D call: TRBD1 (5 bases). CDR3 sequence: CASSVHLGPDEQYF. The DNA of the CDR3 is TGTGCCAGCAGCGTACACCTGGGGCCGGACGAGCAGTACTTC.